This record covers a single TCR beta chain. Its antigen is still unknown. Each cell subset's genomic DNA was divided evenly among several immunoSEQ plates. Using immunoSEQ multiplex PCR, the repertoire was profiled, and TCRdb retains in-frame clones only, with some absent. The sample yields approximately 710,000 clones, less than 95% seen once. This sample was included in a study of shared clonotypes between healthy human individuals. Points from the study as a whole: Generation probabilities were higher for clonotypes shared across all four sorted-subset donors than for unshared ones. Inspection by rarefaction showed sorted-subset sequencing to be incomplete despite large depth.

The source material was memory CD8+ T cells from PBMCs. Subset specified: CD45RO+ cells pooled with CCR7-negative TemRA cells. This TCR was recovered from a man in his late teens or twenties in good health. Some clones in this sample may be carry-over from other donors' samples.

The CDR3 DNA reads TGTGCCAGCTCACCCCCGGGACCCGAGTACCTCGGTTCCTATGGCTACACCTTC. Encoded protein: CASSPPGPEYLGSYGYTF. V gene TRBV18 combines with J gene TRBJ1-2; tentative D call: TRBD1 (5 bases). From germline, CDR1 is KGHSH and CDR2 LQKENI. The V and J ends lost 3 bases and 4 bases respectively, with 24 bases between them. The CDR3 contains 18 residues.